This T cell receptor (beta chain) emerged from a study of cytomegalovirus exposure and HLA in healthy donors. Germline assignment: CDR1 SGHKS and CDR2 YYEKEE (reference sequence). This CDR3 contains 15 residues. Trimming removed 0 bases from V and 2 bases from J, with 10 bases in between. With 60 Vbeta and 13 Jbeta primers, the PCR was carried out. Sequencing used immunoSEQ multiplex PCR; TCRdb keeps in-frame clones, though not all of them. The sample has under 200,000 clones; roughly 80% are singletons. Sequencing was carried out using PBMCs. This clonotype was obtained from a man aged 60 to 69 in good health and CMV-seronegative. V is TRBV5-5 and J is TRBJ2-3; weak D call: TRBD1 (5 bases). CDR3 amino acids: CASSLGGWITDTQYF. The CDR3 bases are TGTGCCAGCAGCTTGGGGGGCTGGATCACAGATACGCAGTATTTT.